In its sample, the clone carrying this T cell receptor (beta chain) was seen a few times. Its specificity is not known. Germline values: CDR1 SGHVS, CDR2 FQNEAQ. V was pared by 2 bases and J by 1 base, with 5 bases between. The CDR3 loop spans 14 amino acids. The data originate from a study of T-cell memory formation after mild COVID-19. TCR alpha and TCR beta cDNA libraries carrying sample barcodes and UMIs came from 5'RACE with constant-segment primers. Each CDR3 protein is one row after TCRdb ran MiXCR on the 5' RACE reads. The table records 300,000 to 350,000 distinct CDR3 sequences, 13% to 15% of them present only once. Study-level results: The study detected some responding clones in pre-infection memory, suggesting cross-reactive memory joined.

The chain employs TRBV7-8 and TRBJ2-2; the D is unclear. Sequencing was carried out using PBMCs or a T cell subset sorted from them (not recorded which). The source of this sequence is a man aged 18 to 35 who had mild COVID-19 (a few samples of this study predate the infection). Cell type and time point are not known. DNA for the CDR3: TGTGCCAGCAGCTTAAGACAGAACACCGGGGAGCTGTTTTTT. Protein product: CASSLRQNTGELFF.